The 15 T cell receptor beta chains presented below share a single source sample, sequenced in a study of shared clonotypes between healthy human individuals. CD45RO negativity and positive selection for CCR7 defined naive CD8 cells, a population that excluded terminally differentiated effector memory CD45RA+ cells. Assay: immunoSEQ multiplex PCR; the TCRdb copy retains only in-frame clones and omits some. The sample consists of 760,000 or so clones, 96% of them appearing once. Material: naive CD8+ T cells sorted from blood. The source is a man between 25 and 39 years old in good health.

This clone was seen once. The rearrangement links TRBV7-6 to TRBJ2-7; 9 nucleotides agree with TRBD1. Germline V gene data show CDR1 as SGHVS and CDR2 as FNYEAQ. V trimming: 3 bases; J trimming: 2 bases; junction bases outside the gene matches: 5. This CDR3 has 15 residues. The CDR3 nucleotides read TGTGCCAGCAGCTTGTCGGGACAGGGAACCTACGAGCAGTACTTC. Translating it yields CASSLSGQGTYEQYF.

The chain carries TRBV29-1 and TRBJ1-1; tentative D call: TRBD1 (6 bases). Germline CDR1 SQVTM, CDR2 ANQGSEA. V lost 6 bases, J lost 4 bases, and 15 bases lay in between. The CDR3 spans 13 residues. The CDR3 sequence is CSVFTGGGTEAFF. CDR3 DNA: TGCAGCGTCTTTACGGGGGGCGGCACTGAAGCTTTCTTT.

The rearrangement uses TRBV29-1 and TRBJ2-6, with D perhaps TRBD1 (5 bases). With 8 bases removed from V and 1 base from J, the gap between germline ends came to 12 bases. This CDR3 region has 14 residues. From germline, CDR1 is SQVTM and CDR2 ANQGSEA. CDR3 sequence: CSTLGVSGANVLTF. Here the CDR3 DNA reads TGCAGCACTTTAGGGGTATCTGGGGCCAACGTCCTGACTTTC.

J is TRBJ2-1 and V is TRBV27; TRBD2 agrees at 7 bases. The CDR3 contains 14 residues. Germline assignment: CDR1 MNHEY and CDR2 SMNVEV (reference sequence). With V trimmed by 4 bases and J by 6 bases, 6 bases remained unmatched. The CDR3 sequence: CASSSGLPSNEQFF. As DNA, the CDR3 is TGTGCCAGCAGTTCGGGACTACCCTCCAATGAGCAGTTCTTC.

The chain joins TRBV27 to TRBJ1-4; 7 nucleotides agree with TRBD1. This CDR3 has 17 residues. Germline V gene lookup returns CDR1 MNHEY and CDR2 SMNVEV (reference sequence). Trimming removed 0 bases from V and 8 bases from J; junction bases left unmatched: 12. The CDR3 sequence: CASSLSKTGQLREKLFF. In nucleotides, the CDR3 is TGTGCCAGCAGTTTATCAAAGACGGGACAGCTAAGGGAAAAACTGTTTTTT.

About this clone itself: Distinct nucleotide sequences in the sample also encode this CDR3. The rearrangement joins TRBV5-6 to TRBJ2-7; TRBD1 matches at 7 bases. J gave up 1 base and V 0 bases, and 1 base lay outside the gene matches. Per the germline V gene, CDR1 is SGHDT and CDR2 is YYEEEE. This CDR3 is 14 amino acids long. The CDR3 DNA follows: TGTGCCAGCAGCTTGGGACAGGGATCCTACGAGCAGTACTTC. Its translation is CASSLGQGSYEQYF.

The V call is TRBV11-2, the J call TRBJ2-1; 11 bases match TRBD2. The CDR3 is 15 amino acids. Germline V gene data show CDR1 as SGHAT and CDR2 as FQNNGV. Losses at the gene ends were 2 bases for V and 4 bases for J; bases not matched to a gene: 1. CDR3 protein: CASSLTSGRYNEQFF. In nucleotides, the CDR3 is TGTGCCAGCAGCTTAACTAGCGGGAGATACAATGAGCAGTTCTTC. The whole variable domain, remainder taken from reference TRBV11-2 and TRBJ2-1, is EAGVAQSPRYKIIEKRQSVAFWCNPISGHATLYWYQQILGQGPKLLIQFQNNGVVDDSQLPKDRFSAERLKGVDSTLKIQPAKLEDSAVYLCASSLTSGRYNEQFFGPGTRLTVL.

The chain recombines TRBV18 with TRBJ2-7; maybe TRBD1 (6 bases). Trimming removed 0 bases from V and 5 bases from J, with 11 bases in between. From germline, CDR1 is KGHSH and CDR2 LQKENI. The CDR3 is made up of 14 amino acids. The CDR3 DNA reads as TGTGCCAGCTCACCACCGCAGGGGCAAGACGAGCAGTACTTC. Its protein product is CASSPPQGQDEQYF.

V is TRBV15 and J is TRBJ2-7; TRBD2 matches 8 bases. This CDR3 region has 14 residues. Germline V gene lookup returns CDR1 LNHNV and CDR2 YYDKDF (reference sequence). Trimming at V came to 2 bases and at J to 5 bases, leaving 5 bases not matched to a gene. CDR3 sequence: CATSRRGLAHEQYF. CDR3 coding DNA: TGTGCCACCAGCAGACGCGGACTAGCCCACGAGCAGTACTTC.

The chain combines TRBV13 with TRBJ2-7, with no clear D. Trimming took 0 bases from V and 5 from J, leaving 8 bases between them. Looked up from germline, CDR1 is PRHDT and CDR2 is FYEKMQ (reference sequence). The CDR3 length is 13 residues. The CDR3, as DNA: TGTGCCAGCAGCTTAGGGGGCTACGACGAGCAGTACTTC. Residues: CASSLGGYDEQYF.

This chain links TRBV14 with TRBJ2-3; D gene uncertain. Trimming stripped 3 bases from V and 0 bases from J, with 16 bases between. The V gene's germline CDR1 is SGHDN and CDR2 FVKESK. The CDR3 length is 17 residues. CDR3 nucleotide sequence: TGTGCCAGCAGCCAGTATAGCCCGTTTGCTAGCACAGATACGCAGTATTTT. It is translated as CASSQYSPFASTDTQYF.

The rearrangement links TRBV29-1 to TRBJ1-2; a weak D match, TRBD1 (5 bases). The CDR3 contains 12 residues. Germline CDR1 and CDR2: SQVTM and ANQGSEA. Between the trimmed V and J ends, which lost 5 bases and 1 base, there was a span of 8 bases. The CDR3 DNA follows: TGCAGCGTTAAGGGGATTAACTATGGCTACACCTTC. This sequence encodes CSVKGINYGYTF.

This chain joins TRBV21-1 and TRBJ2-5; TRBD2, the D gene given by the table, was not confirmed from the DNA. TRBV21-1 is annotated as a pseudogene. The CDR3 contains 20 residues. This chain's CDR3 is CASSKVERLAGVWGQETQYF. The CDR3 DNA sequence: TGTGCCAGCAGCAAAGTGGAAAGGCTAGCGGGAGTATGGGGCCAAGAGACCCAGTACTTC.

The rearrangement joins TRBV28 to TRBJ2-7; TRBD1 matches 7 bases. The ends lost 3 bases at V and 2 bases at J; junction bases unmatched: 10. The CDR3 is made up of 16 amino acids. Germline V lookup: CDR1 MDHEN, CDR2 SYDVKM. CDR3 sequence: CASSLPRDSLAYEQYF. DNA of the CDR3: TGTGCCAGCAGTTTGCCCCGGGACAGCCTCGCCTACGAGCAGTACTTC.

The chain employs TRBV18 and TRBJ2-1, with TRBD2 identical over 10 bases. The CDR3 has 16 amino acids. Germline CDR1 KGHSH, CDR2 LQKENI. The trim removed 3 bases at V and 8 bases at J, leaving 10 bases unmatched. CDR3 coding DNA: TGTGCCAGCTCACCTCCCAGCGGGAGGGGGTACTATGAGCAGTTCTTC. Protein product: CASSPPSGRGYYEQFF. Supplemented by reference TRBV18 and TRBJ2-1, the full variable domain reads NAGVMQNPRHLVRRRGQEARLRCSPMKGHSHVYWYRQLPEEGLKFMVYLQKENIIDESGMPKERFSAEFPKEGPSILRIQQVVRGDSAAYFCASSPPSGRGYYEQFFGPGTRLTVL.